Detailed here is one T cell receptor (beta chain). V was pared by 1 base and J by 1 base, with 10 bases between. Germline CDR1 is SEHNR and CDR2 is FQNEAQ (reference sequence). The CDR3 sequence is 15 residues long. This record belongs to a study of control samples from healthy donors and cancer patients. Sequencing used immunoSEQ multiplex PCR; TCRdb keeps in-frame clones, though not all of them. The sample has 150,000 or so clones, approximately 90% seen once. Sequenced material: blood. The TCR was taken from a man aged 25 to 40 in good health. The chain joins TRBV7-9 to TRBJ2-5; no reliable D call. This CDR3 reads CASSLVPRAQETQYF. The CDR3 coding sequence is TGTGCCAGCAGCTTAGTCCCTAGGGCCCAAGAGACCCAGTACTTC.